This record covers a single T cell receptor beta chain. This sample stems from a study of blood T cell repertoires in COVID-19. Study in general: Whether acute or convalescent, the COVID-19 samples came from the United States, Italy and Spain.

The data were produced by immunoSEQ multiplex PCR, yet TCRdb's version contains in-frame clones alone and is incomplete. Of under 150,000 clones detected, more than 75% appear once; the ten largest clones hold about 8.1%. The source is a woman in her thirties or forties with acute or convalescent COVID-19. The sequenced material came from peripheral blood.

The CDR3, as DNA: TGTGCCAGCAGCTTATCACCAGAAGCCTACGAGCAGTACTTC. This sequence encodes CASSLSPEAYEQYF. The V and J genes are TRBV7-2 and TRBJ2-7; no reliable D call. The CDR3 consists of 14 residues. Germline lookup yields CDR1 SGHTA and CDR2 FQGNSA. V lost 2 bases and J 2 bases, leaving 10 bases between the germline ends.